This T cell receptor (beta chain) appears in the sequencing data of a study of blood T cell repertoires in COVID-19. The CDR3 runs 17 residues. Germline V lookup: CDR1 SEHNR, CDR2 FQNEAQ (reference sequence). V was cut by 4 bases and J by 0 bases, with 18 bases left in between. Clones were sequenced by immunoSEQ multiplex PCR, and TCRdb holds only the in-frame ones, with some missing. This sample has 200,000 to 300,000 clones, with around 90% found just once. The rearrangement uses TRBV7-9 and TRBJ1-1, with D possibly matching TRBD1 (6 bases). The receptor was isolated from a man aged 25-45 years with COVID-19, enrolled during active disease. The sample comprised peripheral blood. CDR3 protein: CASSSPSGDSLNTEAFF. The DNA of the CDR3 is TGTGCCAGCAGCTCCCCTTCAGGGGATTCCCTGAACACTGAAGCTTTCTTT.